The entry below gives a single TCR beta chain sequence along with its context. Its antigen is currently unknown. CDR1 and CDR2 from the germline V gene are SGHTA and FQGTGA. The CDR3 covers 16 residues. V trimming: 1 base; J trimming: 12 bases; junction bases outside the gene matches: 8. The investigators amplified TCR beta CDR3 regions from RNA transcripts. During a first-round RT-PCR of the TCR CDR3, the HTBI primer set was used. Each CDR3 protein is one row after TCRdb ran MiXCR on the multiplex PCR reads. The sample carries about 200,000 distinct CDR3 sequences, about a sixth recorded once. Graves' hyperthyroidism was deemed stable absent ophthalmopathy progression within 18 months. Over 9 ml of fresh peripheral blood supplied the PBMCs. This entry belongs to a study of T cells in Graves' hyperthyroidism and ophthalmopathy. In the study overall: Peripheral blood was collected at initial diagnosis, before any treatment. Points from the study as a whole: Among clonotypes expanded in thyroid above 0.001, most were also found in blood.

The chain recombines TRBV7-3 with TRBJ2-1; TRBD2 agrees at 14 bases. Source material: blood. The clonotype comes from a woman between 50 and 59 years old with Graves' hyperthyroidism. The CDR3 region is CASSLKGTSGGGGQFF. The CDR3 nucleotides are TGTGCCAGCAGCTTAAAGGGGACTAGCGGGGGTGGTGGGCAGTTCTTC.